Following are 5 T cell receptor beta chains from one sample sequenced in a study of blood T cells in healthy people across ages. Primed by a sample-barcoded 5' primer and a J-beta primer mix, a second PCR proceeded for 7 to 11 cycles. TCRdb reprocessed the 5' RACE reads with MiXCR, giving one entry per CDR3 protein. Of about 1.4 million distinct CDR3 sequences listed, 55% to 75% are singletons. Specimen: blood. The receptor set was obtained from a man between 18 and 35 years old in good health.

The V and J genes are TRBV29-1 and TRBJ2-5; D ambiguous. V lost 6 bases, J lost 1 base, and 15 bases lay in between. The length of the CDR3 is 14 residues. Germline CDR1 and CDR2: SQVTM and ANQGSEA. The CDR3 reads CSVPLWVSQETQYF. Written as DNA, the CDR3 is TGCAGCGTCCCCCTCTGGGTATCCCAAGAGACCCAGTACTTC.

This chain uses TRBV18 with TRBJ2-7; the match to TRBD2 covers 8 bases. The DNA end is more similar to TRBJ2-5, so the J call may be wrong. Per germline, CDR1 KGHSH and CDR2 LQKENI. CDR3 length: 15 amino acids. The CDR3 DNA reads TGTGCCAGCTCACCAGTCCCCGGGAGGGGAGAGACCCAGTACTTC. This sequence encodes CASSPVPGRGETQYF.

The V and J genes are TRBV5-1 and TRBJ2-1; D ambiguous. The length of the CDR3 is 17 residues. Germline V CDR1 and CDR2: SGHRS, YFSETQ. The V end lost 0 bases, the J end lost 9 bases, and 22 bases lay between the germline ends. CDR3 bases: TGCGCCAGCAGCTTGGAGTCTGCTGTTCCCTCGTTCAGTGAGCAGTTCTTC. It yields the protein CASSLESAVPSFSEQFF.

This clonotype has only one observation. V and J are TRBV11-2 and TRBJ2-1; D may be TRBD2 (6 bases). The length of the CDR3 is 11 residues. Trimming cost V 0 bases and J 14 bases, with 8 bases left between them. Germline V gene data show CDR1 as SGHAT and CDR2 as FQNNGV. CDR3 region: CASSLDWGEFF. CDR3 nucleotides: TGTGCCAGCAGCTTAGATTGGGGGGAGTTCTTC.

V is TRBV5-7 and J is TRBJ1-2; TRBD1 is a possible D gene (6 bases). TRBV5-7 falls under the ORF class, with uncertain function. V was cut by 4 bases and J by 8 bases, with 24 bases left in between. The CDR3 sequence is 16 residues long. DNA for the CDR3: TGTGCCAGCAGCAGGGTACAGGGAAGACATGGAGACGGCTACACCTTC. This translates into CASSRVQGRHGDGYTF.